This TCR beta chain is drawn from a study of Tregs in tolerant kidney transplant recipients. This clone is large by share. Its antigen is unknown. CD4+CD25+CD127- Tregs, CD4+CD25- non-Tregs, CD4 and CD8 cells were sorted. TCRdb's table, derived via immunoSEQ multiplex PCR, lists solely in-frame clones and lacks some. The sample lists about 17,000 clones; roughly 82% were seen once. Looked up from germline, CDR1 is LNHDA and CDR2 is SQIVND (reference sequence). The CDR3 runs to 14 residues. Trimming took off 3 bases at V and 5 bases at J, with 13 bases between the two ends. Findings and limits, study-wide: Findings come from small patient numbers and require larger validation. No direct test of biological reproducibility was done here.

This sequence joins TRBV19 and TRBJ1-2, with D maybe TRBD1 (6 bases). Source material: Tregs from blood. The receptor's source is a human donor in good health. The CDR3 loop reads CASSIRGGAYGYTF. In DNA, the CDR3 is TGTGCCAGTAGTATCAGGGGAGGGGCATATGGCTACACCTTC.